This T cell receptor (beta chain) derives from a study of T cell repertoires in cytomegalovirus infection. About the research overall: The authors used CMV epitopes that were HLA-C-restricted (recently identified) and HLA-B-restricted (well studied). An indication of both CMV infection and matching HLA type came from public TCR beta signatures.

With respect to this clonotype: No antigen is known for it.

TCRdb recomputed calls from the reads with MiXCR, one row per CDR3 protein. Among around 900,000 distinct CDR3 sequences listed, about 33% were seen once. This clonotype was obtained from a human donor in good health (CMV status not recorded). Some clones in this sample may be carry-over from other donors' samples. Sequenced here: cultured CD8+ T cells from PBMCs, sampled from culture after CMV antigen stimulation.

CDR3 DNA: TGCAGCGTTGACGGCCTCCGGGACTGGCAGTTCTTC. It translates to CSVDGLRDWQFF. This chain uses TRBV29-1 with TRBJ2-1; the D gene is possibly TRBD2 (6 bases). The CDR3 totals 12 residues. V lost 3 bases, J lost 12 bases, and 15 bases lay in between. Germline CDR1 and CDR2: SQVTM and ANQGSEA.